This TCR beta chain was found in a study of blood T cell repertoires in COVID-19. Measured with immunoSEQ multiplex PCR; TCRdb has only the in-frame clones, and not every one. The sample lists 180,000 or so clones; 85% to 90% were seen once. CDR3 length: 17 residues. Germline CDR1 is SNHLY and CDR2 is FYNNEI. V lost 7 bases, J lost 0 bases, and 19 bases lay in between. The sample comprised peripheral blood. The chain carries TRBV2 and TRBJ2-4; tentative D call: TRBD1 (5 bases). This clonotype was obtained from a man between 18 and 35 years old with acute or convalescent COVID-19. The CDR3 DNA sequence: TGTGCCAGCACAGGGATATCAGGGCAGCTAGCCAAAAACATTCAGTACTTC. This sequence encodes CASTGISGQLAKNIQYF.